This T cell receptor beta chain was recovered during a study of T cell changes during pregnancy in multiple sclerosis. This CDR3 is 14 amino acids long. The V segment lost 3 bases and the J segment 9 bases; nucleotides outside the gene matches: 8. CDR1 MGHRA and CDR2 YSYEKL come from the germline V gene. This clone turned up a few times. Data came from immunoSEQ multiplex PCR; TCRdb stores just in-frame clones and leaves some out. The repertoire holds around 110,000 clones, roughly nine tenths seen once, with about 1.6% in the top ten. The receptor was isolated from a female donor with multiple sclerosis, enrolled in a pregnancy study. The gene calls are TRBV4-1 and TRBJ1-3, with 7 bases identical to TRBD1. Material: peripheral blood, obtained before pregnancy. The CDR3 spells CASSQRQGFGTIYF. Written as DNA, the CDR3 is TGCGCCAGCAGCCAGAGACAGGGATTTGGCACCATATATTTT.